This is a list of T cell receptor beta chains from one sample in a study of blood T cell repertoires in COVID-19. Clones were sequenced by immunoSEQ multiplex PCR, and TCRdb holds only the in-frame ones, with some missing. The sample carries approximately 50,000 clones, approximately 85% recorded once. Sequences were obtained from peripheral blood. The source of these receptors is a human donor in a cohort sampled during active COVID-19. Both conserved end residues are part of each CDR3. Each record gives: V gene, clone size, J gene, D gene, CDR3 DNA, CDR3 protein. A D gene is named only where the DNA matches it firmly. Clone size is not always given. Where it is, it says once, few, many or a class for expanded clones.

v_call: TRBV9
clone_size: .
j_call: TRBJ2-6
d_call: .
cdr3_nt: TGTGCCAGCAGCGTAGACGGCTCTGGGGCCAACGTCCTGACTTTC
cdr3_aa: CASSVDGSGANVLTF

v_call: TRBV5-5
clone_size: .
j_call: TRBJ2-7
d_call: TRBD2
cdr3_nt: TGTGCCAGCAGCGCAGCGGGAGGTTCCTCCTACGAGCAGTACTTC
cdr3_aa: CASSAAGGSSYEQYF

v_call: TRBV19
clone_size: .
j_call: TRBJ2-3
d_call: TRBD1
cdr3_nt: TGTGCCAGTAGAGTGGACAGGGACACAGATACGCAGTATTTT
cdr3_aa: CASRVDRDTDTQYF

v_call: TRBV10-2
clone_size: .
j_call: TRBJ2-7
d_call: .
cdr3_nt: TGCGCCAGCAGTGAGTCGGGCGGGATTTACGAGCAGTACTTC
cdr3_aa: CASSESGGIYEQYF

v_call: TRBV20-1
clone_size: .
j_call: TRBJ1-2
d_call: .
cdr3_nt: TGCAGTGCCAGACGAGGGTATGGCTACACCTTC
cdr3_aa: CSARRGYGYTF

v_call: TRBV2
clone_size: .
j_call: TRBJ1-3
d_call: .
cdr3_nt: TGTGCCAGCAGACGACCCCCCAGAGGCGGGAACACCATATATTTT
cdr3_aa: CASRRPPRGGNTIYF

v_call: TRBV28
clone_size: .
j_call: TRBJ2-1
d_call: TRBD2
cdr3_nt: TGTGCCAGCAGTTCTCATGGGAGCGGGGTTAGCTCCTACAATGAGCAGTTCTTC
cdr3_aa: CASSSHGSGVSSYNEQFF

v_call: TRBV5-4
clone_size: .
j_call: TRBJ2-1
d_call: TRBD2
cdr3_nt: TGTGCCAGCAGCTTGGGCCTAGCGGAGTCGTGGGAGCAGTTCTTC
cdr3_aa: CASSLGLAESWEQFF

v_call: TRBV19
clone_size: .
j_call: TRBJ2-1
d_call: TRBD2
cdr3_nt: TGTGCCAGTTCGGGACTAGCGGGGGGGAGTGAGCAGTTCTTC
cdr3_aa: CASSGLAGGSEQFF

v_call: TRBV25-1
clone_size: .
j_call: TRBJ1-4
d_call: TRBD1
cdr3_nt: TGTGCCAGCAGTGAACGAGGGGCAGGGGGCTTAACTAATGAAAAACTGTTTTTT
cdr3_aa: CASSERGAGGLTNEKLFF

v_call: TRBV19
clone_size: .
j_call: TRBJ2-7
d_call: .
cdr3_nt: TGTGCCAGTAGTAGGCCGGGAACCTACGAGCAGTACTTC
cdr3_aa: CASSRPGTYEQYF

v_call: TRBV3-1/TRBV3-2
clone_size: .
j_call: TRBJ1-4
d_call: .
cdr3_nt: TGTGCCAGCAGCCAAGCCGGGGGTACTAATGAAAAACTGTTTTTT
cdr3_aa: CASSQAGGTNEKLFF

v_call: TRBV10-3
clone_size: few
j_call: TRBJ2-1
d_call: .
cdr3_nt: TGTGCCATCAGTGCGATTAGCTCGACTGAGCAGTTCTTC
cdr3_aa: CAISAISSTEQFF

v_call: TRBV7-8
clone_size: once
j_call: TRBJ2-2
d_call: TRBD1
cdr3_nt: TGTGCCAGCAGTTCGGGGACAGGGTACACCGGGGAGCTGTTTTTT
cdr3_aa: CASSSGTGYTGELFF

v_call: TRBV29-1
clone_size: medium-sized
j_call: TRBJ1-1
d_call: .
cdr3_nt: TGCAGCGTTTCAGGGAATTTGAACACTGAAGCTTTCTTT
cdr3_aa: CSVSGNLNTEAFF

v_call: TRBV6-2/TRBV6-3
clone_size: once
j_call: TRBJ1-6
d_call: .
cdr3_nt: TGTGCCAGCAGTTACATCTTATTACGGGGGTATAATTCACCCCTCCACTTT
cdr3_aa: CASSYILLRGYNSPLHF